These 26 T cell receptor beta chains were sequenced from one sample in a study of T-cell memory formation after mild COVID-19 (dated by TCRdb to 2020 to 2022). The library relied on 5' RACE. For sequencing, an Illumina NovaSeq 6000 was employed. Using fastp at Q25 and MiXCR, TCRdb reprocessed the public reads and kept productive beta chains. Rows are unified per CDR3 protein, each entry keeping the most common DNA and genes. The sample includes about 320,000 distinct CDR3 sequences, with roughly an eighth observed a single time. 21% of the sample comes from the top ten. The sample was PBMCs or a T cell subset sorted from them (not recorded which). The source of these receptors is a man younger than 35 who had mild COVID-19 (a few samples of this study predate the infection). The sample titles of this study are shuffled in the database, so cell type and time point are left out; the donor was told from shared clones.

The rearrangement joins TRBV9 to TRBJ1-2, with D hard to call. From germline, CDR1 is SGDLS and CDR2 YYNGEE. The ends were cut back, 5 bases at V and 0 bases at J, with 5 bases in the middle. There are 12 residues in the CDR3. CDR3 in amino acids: CASRLSNYGYTF. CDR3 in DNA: TGTGCCAGCAGGCTATCTAACTATGGCTACACCTTC.

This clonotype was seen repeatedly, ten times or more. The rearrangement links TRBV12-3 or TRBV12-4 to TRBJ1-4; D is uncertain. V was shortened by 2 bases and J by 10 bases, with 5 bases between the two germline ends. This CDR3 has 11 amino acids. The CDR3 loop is CASSLPPKLFF. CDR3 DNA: TGTGCCAGCAGTTTACCCCCAAAACTGTTTTTT.

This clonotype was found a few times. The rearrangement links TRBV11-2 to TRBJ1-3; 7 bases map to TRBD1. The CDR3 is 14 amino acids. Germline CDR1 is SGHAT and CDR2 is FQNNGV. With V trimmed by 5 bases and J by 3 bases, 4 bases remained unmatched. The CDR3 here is CASSQTGNGNTIYF. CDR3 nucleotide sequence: TGTGCCAGCAGCCAGACAGGGAATGGAAACACCATATATTTT.

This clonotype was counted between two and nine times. CDR3 nucleotide sequence: TGTGCCAGCAGCCCGCCGGGACAGGGCACAGATACGCAGTATTTT. Translated, it gives CASSPPGQGTDTQYF. The chain is built from TRBV7-6 and TRBJ2-3; TRBD1 agrees at 8 bases. The germline V gene has CDR1 SGHVS and CDR2 FNYEAQ. The CDR3 runs to 15 residues. The V segment lost 5 bases and the J segment 1 base; nucleotides outside the gene matches: 5.

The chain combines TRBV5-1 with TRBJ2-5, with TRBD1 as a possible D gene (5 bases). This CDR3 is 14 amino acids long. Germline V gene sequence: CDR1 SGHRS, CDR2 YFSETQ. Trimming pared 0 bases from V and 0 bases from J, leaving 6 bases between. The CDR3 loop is CASSLEGNQETQYF. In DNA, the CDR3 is TGCGCCAGCAGCTTGGAGGGGAACCAAGAGACCCAGTACTTC.

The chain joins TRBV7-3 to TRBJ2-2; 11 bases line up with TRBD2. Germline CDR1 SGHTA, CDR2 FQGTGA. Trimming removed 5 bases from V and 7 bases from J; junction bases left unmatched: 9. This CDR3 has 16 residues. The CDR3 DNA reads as TGTGCCAGCAGCCCCACTACTAGCGGGGGAATCGGGGAGCTGTTTTTT. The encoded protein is CASSPTTSGGIGELFF.

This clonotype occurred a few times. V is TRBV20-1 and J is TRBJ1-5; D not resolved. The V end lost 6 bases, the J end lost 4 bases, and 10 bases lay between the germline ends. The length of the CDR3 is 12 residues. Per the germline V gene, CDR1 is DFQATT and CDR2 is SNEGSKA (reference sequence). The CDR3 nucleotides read TGCAGTGCCCTGGAGTCAAATCAGCCCCAGCATTTT. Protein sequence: CSALESNQPQHF.

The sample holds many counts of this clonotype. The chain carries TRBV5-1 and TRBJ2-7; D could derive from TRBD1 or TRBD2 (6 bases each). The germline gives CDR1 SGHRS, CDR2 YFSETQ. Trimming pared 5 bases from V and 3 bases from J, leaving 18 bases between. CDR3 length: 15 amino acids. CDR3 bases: TGCGCCAGCAGTTCTCAACAGGGACTCGTCTACGAGCAGTACTTC. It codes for CASSSQQGLVYEQYF.

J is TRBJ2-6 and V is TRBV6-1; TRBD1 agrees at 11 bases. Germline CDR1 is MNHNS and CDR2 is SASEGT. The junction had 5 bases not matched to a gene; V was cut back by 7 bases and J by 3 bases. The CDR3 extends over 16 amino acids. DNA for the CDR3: TGTGCCAGCATGAGGGACAGGGGGTATGGGGCCAACGTCCTGACTTTC. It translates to CASMRDRGYGANVLTF.

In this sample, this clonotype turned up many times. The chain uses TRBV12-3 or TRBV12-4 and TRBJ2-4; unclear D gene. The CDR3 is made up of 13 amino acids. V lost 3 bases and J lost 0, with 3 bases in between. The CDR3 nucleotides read TGTGCCAGCAGTTTCCTAGCCAAAAACATTCAGTACTTC. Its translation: CASSFLAKNIQYF.

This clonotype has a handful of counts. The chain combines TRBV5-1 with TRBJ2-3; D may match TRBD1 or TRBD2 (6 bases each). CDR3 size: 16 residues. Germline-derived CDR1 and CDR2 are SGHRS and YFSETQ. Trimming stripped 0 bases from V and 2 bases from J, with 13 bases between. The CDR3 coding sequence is TGCGCCAGCAGCTTGGGGGGGGCGAACCCCACAGATACGCAGTATTTT. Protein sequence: CASSLGGANPTDTQYF.

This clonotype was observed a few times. CDR3 DNA: TGTGCCAGCAGCCAAGATTGGTCGGATACGCAGTATTTT. It translates to CASSQDWSDTQYF. The chain has TRBV14 and TRBJ2-3; the D is unclear. V lost 0 bases to trimming and J lost 6 bases, with 7 bases between them. The germline gives CDR1 SGHDN, CDR2 FVKESK. The CDR3 length is 13 residues.

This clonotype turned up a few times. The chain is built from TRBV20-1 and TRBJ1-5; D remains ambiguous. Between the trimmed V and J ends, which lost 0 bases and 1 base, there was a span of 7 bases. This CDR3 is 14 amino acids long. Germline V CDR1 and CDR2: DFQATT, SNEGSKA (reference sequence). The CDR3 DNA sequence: TGCAGTGCTAGAGATCAAAACAGCAATCAGCCCCAGCATTTT. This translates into CSARDQNSNQPQHF.

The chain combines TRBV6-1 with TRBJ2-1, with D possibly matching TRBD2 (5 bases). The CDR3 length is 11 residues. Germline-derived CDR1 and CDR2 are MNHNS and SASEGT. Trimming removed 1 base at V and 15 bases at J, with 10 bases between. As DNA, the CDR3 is TGTGCCAGCAGTGAAGGACTACGCCCGTTCTTC. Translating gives CASSEGLRPFF.

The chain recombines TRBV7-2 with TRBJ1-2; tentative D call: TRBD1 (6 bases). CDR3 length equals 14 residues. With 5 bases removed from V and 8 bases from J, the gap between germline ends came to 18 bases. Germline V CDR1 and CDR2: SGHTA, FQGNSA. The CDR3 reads CASSLGQTKEGYTF. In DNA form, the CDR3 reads TGTGCCAGCAGCCTAGGACAGACTAAGGAGGGCTACACCTTC.

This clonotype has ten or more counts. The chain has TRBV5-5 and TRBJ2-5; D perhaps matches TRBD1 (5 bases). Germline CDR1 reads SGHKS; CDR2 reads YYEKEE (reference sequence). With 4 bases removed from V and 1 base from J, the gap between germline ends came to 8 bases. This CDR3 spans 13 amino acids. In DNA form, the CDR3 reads TGTGCCAGCAGCCCTGGGGCCCAAGAGACCCAGTACTTC. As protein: CASSPGAQETQYF.

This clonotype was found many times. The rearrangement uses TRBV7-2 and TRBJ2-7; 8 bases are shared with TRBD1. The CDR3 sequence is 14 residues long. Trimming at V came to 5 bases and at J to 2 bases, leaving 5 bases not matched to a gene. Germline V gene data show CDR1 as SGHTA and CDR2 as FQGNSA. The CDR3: CASSLSGGTYEQYF. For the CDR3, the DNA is TGTGCCAGCAGCCTGTCAGGGGGCACCTACGAGCAGTACTTC. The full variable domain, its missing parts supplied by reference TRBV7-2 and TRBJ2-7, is GAGVSQSPSNKVTEKGKDVELRCDPISGHTALYWYRQSLGQGLEFLIYFQGNSAPDKSGLPSDRFSAERTGGSVSTLTIQRTQQEDSAVYLCASSLSGGTYEQYFGPGTRLTVT.

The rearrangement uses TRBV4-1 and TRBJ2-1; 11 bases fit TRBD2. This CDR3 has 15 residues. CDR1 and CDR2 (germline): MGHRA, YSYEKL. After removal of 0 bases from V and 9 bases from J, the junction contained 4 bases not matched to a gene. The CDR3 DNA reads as TGCGCCAGCAGCCAAGATAGCGGGGGGGCATCTGAGCAGTTCTTC. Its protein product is CASSQDSGGASEQFF.

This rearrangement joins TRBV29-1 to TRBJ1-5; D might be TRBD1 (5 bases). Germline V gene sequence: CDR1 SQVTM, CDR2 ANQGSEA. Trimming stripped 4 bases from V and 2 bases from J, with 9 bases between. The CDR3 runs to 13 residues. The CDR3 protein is CSVGGEGNQPQHF. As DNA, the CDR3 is TGCAGCGTTGGAGGGGAAGGCAATCAGCCCCAGCATTTT.

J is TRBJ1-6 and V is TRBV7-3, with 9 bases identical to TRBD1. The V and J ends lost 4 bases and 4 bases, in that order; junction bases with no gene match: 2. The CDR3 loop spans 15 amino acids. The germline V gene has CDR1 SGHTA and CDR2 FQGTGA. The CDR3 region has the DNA TGTGCCAGCAGCTCACAGGGGGCTTATAATTCACCCCTCCACTTT. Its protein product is CASSSQGAYNSPLHF.

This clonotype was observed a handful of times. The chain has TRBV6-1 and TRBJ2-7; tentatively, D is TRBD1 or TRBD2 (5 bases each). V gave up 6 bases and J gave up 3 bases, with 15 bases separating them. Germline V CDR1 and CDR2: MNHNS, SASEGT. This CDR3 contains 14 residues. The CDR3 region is CASRARDAIYEQYF. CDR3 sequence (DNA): TGTGCCAGCAGGGCCCGGGACGCTATCTACGAGCAGTACTTC.

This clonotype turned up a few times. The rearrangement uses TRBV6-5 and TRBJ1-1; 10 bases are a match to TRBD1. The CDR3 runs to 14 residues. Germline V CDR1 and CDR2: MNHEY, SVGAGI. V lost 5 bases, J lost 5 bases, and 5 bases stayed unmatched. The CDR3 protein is CASSKLDRGTEAFF. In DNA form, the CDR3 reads TGTGCCAGCAGTAAACTGGACAGGGGGACTGAAGCTTTCTTT.

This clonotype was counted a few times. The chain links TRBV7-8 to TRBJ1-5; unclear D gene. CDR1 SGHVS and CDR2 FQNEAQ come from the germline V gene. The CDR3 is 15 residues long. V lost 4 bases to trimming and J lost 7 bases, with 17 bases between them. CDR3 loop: CASSSDRGVRQPQHF. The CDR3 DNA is TGTGCCAGCAGCTCCGACCGCGGGGTGAGACAGCCCCAGCATTTT.

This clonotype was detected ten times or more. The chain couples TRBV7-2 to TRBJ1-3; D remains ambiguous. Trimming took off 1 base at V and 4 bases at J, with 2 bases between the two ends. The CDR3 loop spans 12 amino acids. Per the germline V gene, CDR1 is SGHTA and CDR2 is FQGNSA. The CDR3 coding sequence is TGTGCCAGCAGCTTAGTGGGAAACACCATATATTTT. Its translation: CASSLVGNTIYF.

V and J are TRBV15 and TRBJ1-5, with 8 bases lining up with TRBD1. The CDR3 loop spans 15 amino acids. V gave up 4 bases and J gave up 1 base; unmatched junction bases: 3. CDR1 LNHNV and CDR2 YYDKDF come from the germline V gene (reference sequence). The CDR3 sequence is CATSMGTGSNQPQHF. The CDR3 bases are TGTGCCACCAGCATGGGGACAGGCAGCAATCAGCCCCAGCATTTT.

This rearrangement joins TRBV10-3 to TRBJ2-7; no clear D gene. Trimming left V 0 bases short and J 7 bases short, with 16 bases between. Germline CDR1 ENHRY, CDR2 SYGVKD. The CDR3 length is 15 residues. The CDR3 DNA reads TGTGCCATCAGTGAGTCGACCACGGGTGTTGAGGAGCAGTACGTC. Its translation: CAISESTTGVEEQYV.